This T cell receptor beta chain was sequenced for a study of blood T cell repertoires in COVID-19. About the research overall: T cells, B-cell-depleted T cells, or PBMCs provided the cDNA or gDNA that served as material.

Deletions cut 3 bases from V and 3 bases from J, with 9 bases between. The CDR3 has 14 amino acids. Germline V gives CDR1 LGHNT, CDR2 FRNRAP. Authors' methods: Quantification of nucleated cells was approximated via reference gene primer amplification. The repertoire was sequenced with immunoSEQ multiplex PCR; TCRdb's copy has only in-frame clones and lacks some. D and trimming were read from the DNA, whereas the V and J calls and clone size are those reported in that table. The table includes about 76,000 clones, about 85% detected once. The origin of this receptor is a man between 60 and 70 years old with COVID-19, enrolled during active disease. This chain connects TRBV12-5 to TRBJ1-5; D gene unclear. Sequencing was done on a sample of peripheral blood. DNA for the CDR3: TGTGCTAGTGGTTTCAGTGAGGTCAATCAGCCCCAGCATTTT. Protein: CASGFSEVNQPQHF.